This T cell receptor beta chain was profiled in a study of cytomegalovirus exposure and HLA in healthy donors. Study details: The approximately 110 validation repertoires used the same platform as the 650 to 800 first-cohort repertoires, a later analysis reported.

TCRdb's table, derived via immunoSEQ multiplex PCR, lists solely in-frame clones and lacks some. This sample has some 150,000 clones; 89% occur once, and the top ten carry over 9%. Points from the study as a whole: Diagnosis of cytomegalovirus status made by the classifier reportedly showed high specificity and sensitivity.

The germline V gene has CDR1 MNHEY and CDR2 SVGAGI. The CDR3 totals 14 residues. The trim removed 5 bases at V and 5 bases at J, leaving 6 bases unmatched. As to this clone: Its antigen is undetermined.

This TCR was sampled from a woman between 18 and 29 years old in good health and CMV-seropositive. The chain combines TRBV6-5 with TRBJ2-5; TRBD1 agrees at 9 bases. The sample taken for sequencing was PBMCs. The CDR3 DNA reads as TGTGCCAGCAGTCAACAGGGGGCGGAGGAGACCCAGTACTTC. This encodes CASSQQGAEETQYF.